This T cell receptor (beta chain) was found in a study of blood T cell repertoires in COVID-19. Germline V gives CDR1 LGHDT, CDR2 YNNKEL (reference sequence). The V gene lost 4 bases and the J gene lost 1 base, with 12 bases spanning the gap. The CDR3 loop spans 15 amino acids. This clone came up once. Profiled with immunoSEQ multiplex PCR; TCRdb holds only in-frame clones, not every one. The sample contains approximately 210,000 clones, around four fifths of which appear only once. Sequencing was carried out using peripheral blood. This rearrangement joins TRBV3-1 (or the pseudogene TRBV3-2) to TRBJ2-3; possibly TRBD2 for D (6 bases). This receptor was obtained from a man in his fifties or sixties with active or convalescent COVID-19. CDR3 nucleotides: TGTGCCAGCAGCCCAACGGGGGAAGGCACAGATACGCAGTATTTT. Encoded protein: CASSPTGEGTDTQYF.